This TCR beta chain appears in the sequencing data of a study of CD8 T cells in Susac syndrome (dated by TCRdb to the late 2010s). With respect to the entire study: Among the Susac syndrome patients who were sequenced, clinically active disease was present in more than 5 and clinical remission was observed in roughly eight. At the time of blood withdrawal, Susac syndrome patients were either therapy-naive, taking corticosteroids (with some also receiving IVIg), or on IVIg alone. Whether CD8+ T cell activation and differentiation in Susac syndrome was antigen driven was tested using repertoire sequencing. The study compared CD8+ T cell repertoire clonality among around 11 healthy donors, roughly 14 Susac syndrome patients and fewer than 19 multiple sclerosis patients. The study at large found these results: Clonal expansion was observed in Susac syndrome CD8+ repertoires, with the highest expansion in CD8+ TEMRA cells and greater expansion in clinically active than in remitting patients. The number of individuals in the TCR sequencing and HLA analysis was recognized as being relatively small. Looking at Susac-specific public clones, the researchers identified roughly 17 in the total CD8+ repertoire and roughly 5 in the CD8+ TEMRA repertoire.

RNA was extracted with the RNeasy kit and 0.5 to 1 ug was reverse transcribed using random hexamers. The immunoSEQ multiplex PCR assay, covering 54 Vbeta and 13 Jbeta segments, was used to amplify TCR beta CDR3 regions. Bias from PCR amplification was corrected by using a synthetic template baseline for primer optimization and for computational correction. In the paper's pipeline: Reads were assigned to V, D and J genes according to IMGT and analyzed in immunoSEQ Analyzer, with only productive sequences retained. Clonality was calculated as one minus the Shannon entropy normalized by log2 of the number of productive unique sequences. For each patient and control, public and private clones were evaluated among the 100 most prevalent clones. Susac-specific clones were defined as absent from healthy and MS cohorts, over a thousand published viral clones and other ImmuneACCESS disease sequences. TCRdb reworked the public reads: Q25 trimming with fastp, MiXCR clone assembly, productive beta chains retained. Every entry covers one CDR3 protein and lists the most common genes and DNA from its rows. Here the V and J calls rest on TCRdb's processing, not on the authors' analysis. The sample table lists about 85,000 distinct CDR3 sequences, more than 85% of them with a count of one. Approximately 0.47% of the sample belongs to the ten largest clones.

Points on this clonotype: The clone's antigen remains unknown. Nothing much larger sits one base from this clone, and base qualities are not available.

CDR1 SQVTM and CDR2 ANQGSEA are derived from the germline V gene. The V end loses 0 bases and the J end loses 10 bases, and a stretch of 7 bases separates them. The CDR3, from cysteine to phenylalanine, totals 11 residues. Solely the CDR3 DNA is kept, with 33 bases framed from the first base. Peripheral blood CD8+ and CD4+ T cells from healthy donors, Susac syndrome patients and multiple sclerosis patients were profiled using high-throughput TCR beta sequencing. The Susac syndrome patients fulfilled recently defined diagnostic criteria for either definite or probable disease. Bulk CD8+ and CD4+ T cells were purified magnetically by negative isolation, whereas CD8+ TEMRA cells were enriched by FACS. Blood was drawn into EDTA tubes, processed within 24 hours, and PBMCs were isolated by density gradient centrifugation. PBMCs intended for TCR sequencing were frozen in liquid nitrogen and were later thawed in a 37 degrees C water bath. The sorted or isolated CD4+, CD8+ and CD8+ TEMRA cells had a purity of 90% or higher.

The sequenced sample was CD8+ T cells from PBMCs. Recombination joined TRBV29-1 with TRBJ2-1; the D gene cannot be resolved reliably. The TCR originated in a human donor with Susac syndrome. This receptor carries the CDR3 CSVEDLYEQFF. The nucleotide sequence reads TGCAGCGTTGAAGATCTTTACGAGCAGTTCTTC.